This TCR beta chain was sequenced for a study of T cell repertoires in cytomegalovirus infection. CDR1 is SGHTA, CDR2 FQGTGA, per germline. Trimming left V 3 bases short and J 2 bases short, with 8 bases between. The CDR3 is made up of 14 amino acids. This clonotype was recorded a few times. The antigen remains undetermined. TCRdb passed the reads through MiXCR, listing each CDR3 protein once. Of about half a million distinct CDR3 sequences in the sample, roughly 34% were seen once. Specimen: cultured PBMCs, collected from culture after CMV antigen stimulation. This sequence joins TRBV7-3 and TRBJ1-3; D ambiguous. This sequence was found in a human donor in good health (CMV status not recorded). Some clones in this sample may be carry-over from other donors' samples. CDR3 region: CASSFGEAGNTIYF. Here the CDR3 DNA reads TGTGCCAGCAGCTTTGGAGAAGCTGGAAACACCATATATTTT.